This T cell receptor beta chain comes out of a study of blood T cell repertoires in COVID-19. About the research overall: Samples came from the United States, Italy and Spain, spanning acute and convalescent COVID-19. T cells, B-cell-depleted T cells, or PBMCs supplied cDNA or gDNA.

This clone was recorded once. Measured with immunoSEQ multiplex PCR; TCRdb has only the in-frame clones, and not every one. The sample contains 86,000 or so clones, roughly nine tenths of which appear only once. The receptor's source is a woman in her forties or fifties in a cohort sampled during active COVID-19. The sample was peripheral blood.

The CDR3 coding sequence is TGTGCCATCAGTGAAGCTGGGCCCTACAATGAGCAGTTCTTC. This translates into CAISEAGPYNEQFF. This chain uses TRBV10-3 with TRBJ2-1; the D is unclear. Trimming cost V 3 bases and J 2 bases, with 8 bases left between them. CDR3 length: 14 amino acids. Germline CDR1 is ENHRY and CDR2 is SYGVKD.